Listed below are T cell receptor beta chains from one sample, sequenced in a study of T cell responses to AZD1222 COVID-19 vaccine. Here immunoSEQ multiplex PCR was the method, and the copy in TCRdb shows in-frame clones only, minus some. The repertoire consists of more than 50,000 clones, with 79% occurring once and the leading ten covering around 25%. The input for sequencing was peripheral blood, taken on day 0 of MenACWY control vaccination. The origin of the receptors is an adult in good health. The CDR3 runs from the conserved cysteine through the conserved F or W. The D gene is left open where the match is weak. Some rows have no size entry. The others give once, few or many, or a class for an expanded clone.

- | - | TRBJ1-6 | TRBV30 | CAGFSGSSYNSPLHF | TGTGCCGGTTTTTCAGGGAGCTCCTATAATTCACCCCTCCACTTT
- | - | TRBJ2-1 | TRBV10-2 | CASNDFSYNEQFF | TGCGCCAGCAACGATTTCTCCTACAATGAGCAGTTCTTC
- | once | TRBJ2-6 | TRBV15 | CATSRDSPGPRPPGANVLTF | TGTGCCACCAGCAGAGATTCGCCGGGACCTCGGCCCCCCGGGGCCAACGTCCTGACTTTC
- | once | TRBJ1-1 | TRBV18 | CASSRGPADTEAFF | TGTGCCAGCTCACGGGGACCGGCGGACACTGAAGCTTTCTTT
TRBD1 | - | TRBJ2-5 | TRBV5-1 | CASSLGSGGSGYQETQYF | TGCGCCAGCAGCTTGGGGTCAGGGGGCTCGGGGTACCAAGAGACCCAGTACTTC
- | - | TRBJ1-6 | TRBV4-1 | CASSQGRAGSSPLHF | TGCGCCAGCAGCCAAGGGAGGGCAGGATCTTCACCCCTCCACTTT
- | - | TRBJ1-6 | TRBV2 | CASSLDHPGNSPLHF | TGTGCCAGCAGTTTAGACCACCCGGGGAATTCACCCCTCCACTTT
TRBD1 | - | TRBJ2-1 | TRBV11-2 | CASAPGQGNEQFF | TGTGCCAGCGCCCCGGGACAGGGCAATGAGCAGTTCTTC
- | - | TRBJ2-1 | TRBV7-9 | CASSWQQGSNEQFF | TGTGCCAGCAGCTGGCAGCAGGGGAGCAATGAGCAGTTCTTC
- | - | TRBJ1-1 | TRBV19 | CASSHSGRAFF | TGTGCCAGTAGCCATTCAGGTCGAGCTTTCTTT
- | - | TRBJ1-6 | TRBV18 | CASSRDGSSYNSPLHF | TGTGCCAGCTCTCGGGACGGGAGCTCCTATAATTCACCCCTCCACTTT
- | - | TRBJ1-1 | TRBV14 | CASSLPGRNTEAFF | TGTGCCAGCAGCCTACCTGGACGGAACACTGAAGCTTTCTTT
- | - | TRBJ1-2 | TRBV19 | CATRRNNYGYTF | TGTGCCACCCGACGGAACAACTATGGCTACACCTTC
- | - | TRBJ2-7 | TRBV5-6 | CASSLATGYEQYF | TGTGCCAGCAGCTTGGCCACTGGCTACGAGCAGTACTTC
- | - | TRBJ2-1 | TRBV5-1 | CASSLQTHSYNEQFF | TGCGCCAGCAGCTTACAGACCCACTCCTACAATGAGCAGTTCTTC
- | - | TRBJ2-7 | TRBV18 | CASSPGRDYEQYF | TGTGCCAGCTCACCGGGCAGGGACTACGAGCAGTACTTC
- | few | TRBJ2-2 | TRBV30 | CCARGASNTGELFF | TGTTGCGCCCGGGGGGCCTCGAACACCGGGGAGCTGTTTTTT
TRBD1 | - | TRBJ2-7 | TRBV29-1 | CSVGTASSYEQYF | TGCAGCGTGGGGACAGCAAGCTCCTACGAGCAGTACTTC
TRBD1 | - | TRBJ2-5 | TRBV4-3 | CASSQGIGGAQETQYF | TGCGCCAGCAGCCAAGGGATAGGGGGCGCCCAAGAGACCCAGTACTTC
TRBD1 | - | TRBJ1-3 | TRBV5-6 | CASSGDRGNTIYF | TGTGCCAGCAGCGGGGACAGAGGAAACACCATATATTTT
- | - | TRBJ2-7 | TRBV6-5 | CASRHRAGDEQYF | TGTGCCAGCAGACACCGGGCCGGGGACGAGCAGTACTTC
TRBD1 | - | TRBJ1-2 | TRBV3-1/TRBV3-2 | CASSLGTVQDGYGYTF | TGTGCCAGCAGCCTCGGGACAGTCCAAGACGGGTATGGCTACACCTTC
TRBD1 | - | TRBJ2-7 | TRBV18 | CASSPKEEGAEQYF | TGTGCCAGCTCCCCCAAGGAAGAGGGGGCCGAGCAGTACTTC
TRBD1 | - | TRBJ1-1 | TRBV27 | CASSHPGGATEAFF | TGTGCCAGCAGTCACCCAGGGGGGGCGACTGAAGCTTTCTTT
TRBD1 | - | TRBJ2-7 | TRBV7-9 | CASSSGTGAEQYF | TGTGCCAGCAGCTCCGGGACAGGGGCCGAGCAGTACTTC
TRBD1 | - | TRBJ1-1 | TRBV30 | CAWGQGAAFF | TGTGCCTGGGGACAGGGGGCAGCTTTCTTT
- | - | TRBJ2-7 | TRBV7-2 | CASSPNAGPYEQYF | TGTGCCAGCAGCCCAAACGCAGGACCCTACGAGCAGTACTTC
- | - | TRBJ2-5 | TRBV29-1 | CSVAPQGKETQYF | TGCAGCGTTGCCCCCCAAGGGAAGGAGACCCAGTACTTC
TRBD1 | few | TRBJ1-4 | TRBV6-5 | CASRGQRNEKLFF | TGTGCCAGCAGGGGACAGCGTAATGAAAAACTGTTTTTT
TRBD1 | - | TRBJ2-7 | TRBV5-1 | CASSLGDSLYEQYF | TGCGCCAGCAGCTTGGGGGACAGTCTCTACGAGCAGTACTTC
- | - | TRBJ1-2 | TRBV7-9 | CASSLGPVTGPGYTF | TGTGCCAGCAGCTTAGGCCCCGTCACGGGCCCGGGCTACACCTTC
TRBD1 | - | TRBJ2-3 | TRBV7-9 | CASSTRQGPDTQYF | TGTGCCAGCAGCACCAGACAGGGCCCAGATACGCAGTATTTT
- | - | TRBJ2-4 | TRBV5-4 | CASSFHLAKNIQYF | TGTGCCAGCAGCTTTCATCTAGCCAAAAACATTCAGTACTTC
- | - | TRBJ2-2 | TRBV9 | CASSVGGRTGELFF | TGTGCCAGCAGCGTAGGAGGCCGCACCGGGGAGCTGTTTTTT
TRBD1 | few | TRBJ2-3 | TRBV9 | CASSVYDRGADTQYF | TGTGCCAGCAGCGTTTATGACAGGGGCGCAGATACGCAGTATTTT
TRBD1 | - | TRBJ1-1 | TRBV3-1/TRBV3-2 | CASSQLTGAKKNTEAFF | TGTGCCAGCAGCCAGCTGACAGGGGCTAAGAAGAACACTGAAGCTTTCTTT
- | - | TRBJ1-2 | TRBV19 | CASSSRDSHGYTF | TGTGCCAGTAGTTCCCGGGACTCCCATGGCTACACCTTC
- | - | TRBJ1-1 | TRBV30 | CAWSVRKSKNTEAFF | TGTGCCTGGAGTGTACGAAAGTCCAAGAACACTGAAGCTTTCTTT
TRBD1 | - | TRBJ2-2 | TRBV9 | CASSRDRGQNTGELFF | TGTGCCAGCAGCAGAGACAGGGGGCAGAACACCGGGGAGCTGTTTTTT